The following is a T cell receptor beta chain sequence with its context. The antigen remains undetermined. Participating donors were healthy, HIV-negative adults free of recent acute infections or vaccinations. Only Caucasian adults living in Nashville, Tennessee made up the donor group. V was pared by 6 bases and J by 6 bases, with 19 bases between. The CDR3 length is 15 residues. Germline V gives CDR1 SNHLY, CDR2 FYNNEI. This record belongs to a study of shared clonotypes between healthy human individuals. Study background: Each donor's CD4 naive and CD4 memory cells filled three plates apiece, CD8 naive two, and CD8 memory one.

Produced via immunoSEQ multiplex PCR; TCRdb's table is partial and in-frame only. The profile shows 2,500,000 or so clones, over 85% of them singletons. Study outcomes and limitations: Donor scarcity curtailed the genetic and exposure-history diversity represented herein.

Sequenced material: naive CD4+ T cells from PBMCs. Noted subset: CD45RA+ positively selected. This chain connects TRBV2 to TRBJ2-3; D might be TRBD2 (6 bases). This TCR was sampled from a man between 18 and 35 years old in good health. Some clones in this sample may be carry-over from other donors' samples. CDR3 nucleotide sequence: TGTGCCAGCAGCAAAGGGAGGCAGAACGAGGATACGCAGTATTTT. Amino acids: CASSKGRQNEDTQYF.